Listed below are T cell receptor beta chains from one sample, sequenced in a study of long-term antiretroviral therapy in people with HIV. The protocol was immunoSEQ multiplex PCR, while the TCRdb copy is restricted to in-frame clones and leaves out a portion. The sample consists of roughly 16,000 clones, about 80% of them appearing once. The specimen comprised unsorted PBMCs, sampled 2.1 years after starting antiretroviral therapy. These TCRs come from a man in his forties or fifties with HIV. Both conserved end residues are part of each CDR3. The D gene is left open where the match is weak. Clone size is stated in some rows and not others, as once, few, many or a class when expanded.

>-|TRBJ1-5|TRBD1|TRBV27
TGTGCCAGCAGTCCTCGCGACAGGGAGAGTCAGCCCCAGCATTTT
CASSPRDRESQPQHF
>-|TRBJ1-2|-|TRBV10-3
TGTGCCATCAGTGAGTCCTTGTCGGGGACAAACTATGGCTACACCTTC
CAISESLSGTNYGYTF
>few|TRBJ1-1|-|TRBV30
TGTGCCTGGAGTGCCGACAGGCGTGGGGGCACTGAAGCTTTCTTT
CAWSADRRGGTEAFF
>medium-sized|TRBJ2-1|TRBD1|TRBV19
TGTGCCAGTAGTATAGTTACAGGGGCTTACAATGAGCAGTTCTTC
CASSIVTGAYNEQFF
>-|TRBJ1-2|-|TRBV29-1
TGCAGCGTTGAAGGGATCCCAGGGGCCTATGGCTACACCTTC
CSVEGIPGAYGYTF
>-|TRBJ2-7|TRBD1|TRBV5-1
TGCGCCAGCAGCCCGGGACAGCCAGGCCCCTACGAGCAGTACTTC
CASSPGQPGPYEQYF
>few|TRBJ2-3|TRBD1|TRBV7-9
TGTGCCAGCAGCTCCCGGGACAGGGGGCCTGGAGATACGCAGTATTTT
CASSSRDRGPGDTQYF
>-|TRBJ2-7|TRBD1|TRBV4-1
TGCGCCAGCAGCCATTTGCCGAACAGGGGGAGCTACGAGCAGTACTTC
CASSHLPNRGSYEQYF
>few|TRBJ1-1|TRBD1|TRBV7-9
TGTGCCAGCAGCCACCCCCGACAGGGGATCATAACTGAAGCTTTCTTT
CASSHPRQGIITEAFF
>once|TRBJ2-1|TRBD1|TRBV5-1
TGCGCCAGCAGCGTGGACAGGCACGAGCAGTTCTTC
CASSVDRHEQFF
>-|TRBJ2-5|-|TRBV5-1
TGCGCCAGCAGCACGGAAGTGGATGAGACCCAGTACTTC
CASSTEVDETQYF
>-|TRBJ2-7|-|TRBV7-3
TGTGCCAGCAGCTTTGAACAGGACTACGAGCAGTACTTC
CASSFEQDYEQYF
>-|TRBJ2-7|-|TRBV5-1
TGCGCCAGCAGTACTTATCCCGACCTTAGTCCGGGAGACTACGAGCAGTACTTC
CASSTYPDLSPGDYEQYF
>-|TRBJ1-1|-|TRBV7-9
TGTGCCAGCAGCTCCGACAACCCTACTCCTAACACTGAAGCTTTCTTT
CASSSDNPTPNTEAFF
>-|TRBJ2-3|TRBD2|TRBV9
TGTGCCAGCAGCCCATACCTAGCGGGGGGCGGGGATACGCAGTATTTT
CASSPYLAGGGDTQYF
>-|TRBJ1-1|TRBD1|TRBV6-1
TGTGCCAGCAGTGAAGTGGGACAGGGAACTGAAGCTTTCTTT
CASSEVGQGTEAFF
>-|TRBJ2-1|TRBD1|TRBV5-6
TGTGCCAGCCGGGACAGGGCGTACAATGAGCAGTTCTTC
CASRDRAYNEQFF
>-|TRBJ2-7|TRBD1|TRBV5-1
TGCGCCAGCAGCTTGGGCCCGACAGGGGAAATAAGGGAGCAGTACTTC
CASSLGPTGEIREQYF
>-|TRBJ2-5|TRBD1|TRBV7-9
TGTGCCAGCAGCCGTGAGGACAGGGGGTTGGAAATTGAGACCCAGTACTTC
CASSREDRGLEIETQYF
>-|TRBJ2-3|-|TRBV5-1
TGCGCCAGCAGCTTGGGTCGGTACGACGATACGCAGTATTTT
CASSLGRYDDTQYF
>-|TRBJ1-1|-|TRBV9
TGTGCCAGCAGCGTAGCCGGGAACACTGAAGCTTTCTTT
CASSVAGNTEAFF
>-|TRBJ2-1|TRBD2|TRBV7-9
TGTGCCAGCCGGACTAGCGGGGGGGCCGGGGAGCAGTTCTTC
CASRTSGGAGEQFF
>-|TRBJ2-3|-|TRBV5-8
TGTGCCAGCAGCCTGACTCCAACAGATACGCAGTATTTT
CASSLTPTDTQYF
>-|TRBJ2-3|-|TRBV27
TGTGCCAGCTTCCACAGGGATACGCAGTATTTT
CASFHRDTQYF
>medium-sized|TRBJ2-7|TRBD1|TRBV7-3
TGTGCCAGCAGCGTGACAGGGGGCAGCTCCTACGAGCAGTACTTC
CASSVTGGSSYEQYF
>-|TRBJ2-2|-|TRBV29-1
TGCAGCGTTGAAGTCTGGGGCAGGGATGGCACCGGGGAGCTGTTTTTT
CSVEVWGRDGTGELFF
>few|TRBJ1-2|-|TRBV29-1
TGCAGCGTTCGAGCGGGAGTTAACTATGGCTACACCTTC
CSVRAGVNYGYTF
>few|TRBJ1-6|-|TRBV27
TGTGCCAGCAGTTTAGGGTACGGGACATCGAGCGGACCCCTCCACTTT
CASSLGYGTSSGPLHF
>-|TRBJ1-2|-|TRBV5-8
TGTGCCAGCAGCCCCGGACGGTTCTATGGCTACACCTTC
CASSPGRFYGYTF
>-|TRBJ2-7|TRBD1|TRBV12-5
TGTGCTAGTGGGAGGGGGCAGGTGATCTACGAGCAGTACTTC
CASGRGQVIYEQYF
>-|TRBJ1-4|-|TRBV18
TGTGCCAGCTCACCGTTAGGGTCTACTAATGAAAAACTGTTTTTT
CASSPLGSTNEKLFF
>few|TRBJ1-2|-|TRBV25-1
TGTGCCAGCAGTGAAAGCCCCTCCGATAACTATGGCTACACCTTC
CASSESPSDNYGYTF
>-|TRBJ1-2|-|TRBV30
TGTGCCTGGAGTGTTTCTTACGGGAGAATGTATGGCTACACCTTC
CAWSVSYGRMYGYTF
>-|TRBJ2-7|TRBD1|TRBV7-9
TGTGCCAGCAGCTTCCCCGACAGGGTGTACGAGCAGTACTTC
CASSFPDRVYEQYF
>-|TRBJ1-2|-|TRBV27
TGTGCCAGCAGTACCACCCCGGGACCTAACTATGGCTACACCTTC
CASSTTPGPNYGYTF
>-|TRBJ1-2|-|TRBV5-1
TGCGCCAGCAGCACAGACTCGAGCTATGGCTACACCTTC
CASSTDSSYGYTF
>-|TRBJ2-2|TRBD1|TRBV5-6
TGTGCCAGCAGCTGGGGCCAGGGGGCCATAACCGGGGAGCTGTTTTTT
CASSWGQGAITGELFF
>once|TRBJ2-7|-|TRBV27
TGTGCCAGCAGTTTGACCACCAGCTCCTACGAGCAGTACTTC
CASSLTTSSYEQYF
>-|TRBJ2-5|TRBD2|TRBV29-1
TGCAGCGTTGCGGGGGGGGAAGAGACCCAGTACTTC
CSVAGGEETQYF